The 17 T cell receptor beta chains in this list originate from one sample, sequenced in a study of regulatory T cells in long-lasting Graves disease (dated by TCRdb to about 2021). Libraries were made using multiplex PCR. TCRdb shows the sequencer as Illumina HiSeq 4000. To build TCR beta libraries, CDR3 regions were amplified by Arm-PCR using iRepertoire HTBI primers. The public reads were reprocessed in TCRdb via fastp at Q25 and MiXCR, keeping in-frame beta chains. Every CDR3 protein is listed once, alongside the most common genes and DNA of its rows. Recorded for this sample are some 320,000 distinct CDR3 sequences; about 20% of them occurred a single time. Of the sample, about 38% falls within the top ten clones. Read against the paper, the sample's time point label means: newly diagnosed GD, antithyroid drugs for less than 3 months. RNA was extracted from PBMCs in TRIzol for both TCR sequencing and RNA sequencing.

Sample: peripheral blood mononuclear cells (PBMCs), taken at new diagnosis, from a patient treated with antithyroid drugs. Every receptor here comes from a female donor with Graves disease.

This clonotype was detected many times. This rearrangement joins TRBV11-3 to TRBJ2-1; 11 positions agree with TRBD2. Per the germline V gene, CDR1 is SGHNT and CDR2 is YENEEA. V trimming: 1 base; J trimming: 10 bases; junction bases outside the gene matches: 6. The CDR3 runs to 15 residues. The CDR3: CASSLGGTSGREQFF. The DNA for the CDR3 is TGTGCCAGCAGCTTAGGGGGGACTAGCGGTCGGGAGCAGTTCTTC.

This clonotype was detected ten times or more. The rearrangement uses TRBV15 and TRBJ2-7, with TRBD2 matching over 9 bases. V gave up 0 bases and J gave up 2 bases; unmatched junction bases: 5. The V gene's germline CDR1 is LNHNV and CDR2 YYDKDF (reference sequence). The CDR3 covers 16 residues. This CDR3 reads CATSRERGTSTYEQYF. The CDR3 bases are TGTGCCACCAGCAGAGAACGCGGGACTAGCACCTACGAGCAGTACTTC.

There are many counts of this clonotype. This rearrangement joins TRBV28 to TRBJ1-1, with 10 bases identical to TRBD1. J was trimmed by 4 bases and V by 6 bases; bases with no gene match: 8. The germline gives CDR1 MDHEN, CDR2 SYDVKM. The CDR3 extends over 15 amino acids. The CDR3 loop is CASSPHGQGVTEAFF. The CDR3 DNA reads as TGTGCCAGCAGCCCCCACGGACAGGGGGTCACTGAAGCTTTCTTT.

Many counts were recorded for this clonotype. The chain carries TRBV6-1 and TRBJ2-1, with a tentative D call TRBD2 (6 bases). CDR1 and CDR2 (germline): MNHNS, SASEGT. V was pared by 3 bases and J by 10 bases, with 13 bases between. The CDR3 has 13 residues. The CDR3 bases are TGTGCCAGCAGTGAGTCCTTGGACTACGAGCAGTTCTTC. Translating gives CASSESLDYEQFF.

There are a few counts of this clonotype. The chain couples TRBV7-9 to TRBJ1-4; D is unclear. From germline, CDR1 is SEHNR and CDR2 FQNEAQ (reference sequence). Trimming shortened V by 5 bases and J by 8 bases, and 9 bases separated the two germline ends. The CDR3 covers 12 residues. For the CDR3, the DNA is TGTGCCAGCAGCCGAAGAGAGGAAAAACTGTTTTTT. This translates into CASSRREEKLFF.

This chain connects TRBV7-9 to TRBJ2-3, with D maybe TRBD2 (7 bases). The germline CDR1 and CDR2 sequences are SEHNR and FQNEAQ (reference sequence). The V gene lost 5 bases and the J gene lost 2 bases, with 17 bases spanning the gap. CDR3 size: 16 residues. The CDR3 DNA follows: TGTGCCAGCAGCCAAGGGGGGGGACTCCTCACAGATACGCAGTATTTT. This codes for CASSQGGGLLTDTQYF. The variable domain in full, completed from reference TRBV7-9 and TRBJ2-3, reads DTGVSQNPRHKITKRGQNVTFRCDPISEHNRLYWYRQTLGQGPEFLTYFQNEAQLEKSRLLSDRFSAERPKGSFSTLEIQRTEQGDSAMYLCASSQGGGLLTDTQYFGPGTRLTVL.

The chain links TRBV30 to TRBJ2-1; maybe TRBD2 (5 bases). This CDR3 comprises 13 residues. V lost 2 bases and J 6 bases, leaving 11 bases between the germline ends. The V gene's germline CDR1 is GTSNPN and CDR2 SVGIG (reference sequence). Here the CDR3 DNA reads TGTGCCTGGAGTAGGCTAGGGAGCAATGAGCAGTTCTTC. Protein product: CAWSRLGSNEQFF.

The sample holds many counts of this clonotype. The rearrangement joins TRBV13 to TRBJ2-3, with D perhaps matching TRBD1 (5 bases). In germline, CDR1 is PRHDT, CDR2 FYEKMQ (reference sequence). Trimming stripped 7 bases from V and 8 bases from J, with 16 bases between. The CDR3 contains 13 residues. Here the CDR3 reads CASKVIGATTQYF. DNA for the CDR3: TGTGCCAGCAAGGTTATAGGGGCAACTACGCAGTATTTT.

This clonotype was detected ten times or more. The chain is built from TRBV11-1 and TRBJ2-1; possibly TRBD1 or TRBD2 for D (7 bases each). Germline CDR1 reads SGHAT; CDR2 reads FQDESV (reference sequence). Trimming took off 5 bases at V and 3 bases at J, with 17 bases between the two ends. The CDR3 has 16 residues. CDR3 loop: CASSPRGGGFYNEQFF. CDR3 nucleotide sequence: TGTGCCAGCAGCCCCCGGGGAGGGGGCTTCTACAATGAGCAGTTCTTC. The full variable domain, rest sourced from reference TRBV11-1 and TRBJ2-1, is EAEVAQSPRYKITEKSQAVAFWCDPISGHATLYWYRQILGQGPELLVQFQDESVVDDSQLPKDRFSAERLKGVDSTLKIQPAELGDSAMYLCASSPRGGGFYNEQFFGPGTRLTVL.

This clonotype was picked up many times. The junction and the germline gene differ at one end; a read error may be behind it. The chain recombines TRBV2 with TRBJ2-3, with 11 nucleotides matching TRBD2. This CDR3 spans 15 amino acids. CDR1 is SNHLY and CDR2 is FYNNEI in the germline V gene. The CDR3 spells CASIELAGVPDTQYF. The CDR3 bases are TGTGCCAGCATTGAACTAGCGGGAGTCCCAGATACGCAGTATTTT.

This clonotype has ten or more counts. CDR3 bases: TGTGCCAGCAGTCTCGGACAGGGGGCCCTCTCCCAAGAGACCCAGTACTTC. Its translation: CASSLGQGALSQETQYF. The rearrangement links TRBV12-3 or TRBV12-4 to TRBJ2-5, with 11 positions matching TRBD1. The CDR3 runs 17 residues. Trimming cost V 5 bases and J 1 base; bases outside gene matches: 9.

This clonotype appeared many times. The chain links TRBV28 to TRBJ1-6, with 7 nucleotides matching TRBD1. CDR1 and CDR2 from the germline V gene are MDHEN and SYDVKM. The junction had 3 bases not matched to a gene; V was cut back by 2 bases and J by 8 bases. The length of the CDR3 is 14 residues. The CDR3 region has the DNA TGTGCCAGCAGTTTAGGACAGGACGATTCACCCCTCCACTTT. It specifies CASSLGQDDSPLHF. Drawing the rest from reference TRBV28 and TRBJ1-6, the complete variable domain is DVKVTQSSRYLVKRTGEKVFLECVQDMDHENMFWYRQDPGLGLRLIYFSYDVKMKEKGDIPEGYSVSREKKERFSLILESASTNQTSMYLCASSLGQDDSPLHFGNGTRLTVT.

This clonotype has ten or more counts. The rearrangement links TRBV19 to TRBJ2-1, with D maybe TRBD2 (5 bases). The CDR3 is made up of 14 amino acids. V was shortened by 6 bases and J by 2 bases, with 11 bases between the two germline ends. Germline CDR1 and CDR2: LNHDA and SQIVND (reference sequence). This CDR3 reads CASRSLAPYNEQFF. In DNA, the CDR3 is TGTGCCAGTAGGTCCCTAGCCCCCTACAATGAGCAGTTCTTC.

This clonotype was seen ten or more times. This rearrangement joins TRBV12-3 or TRBV12-4 to TRBJ2-3, with D maybe TRBD2 (6 bases). V was shortened by 7 bases and J by 1 base, with 18 bases between the two germline ends. There are 16 residues in the CDR3. This chain's CDR3 is CASTASAGWGTDTQYF. CDR3 bases: TGTGCCAGCACCGCGTCAGCGGGTTGGGGCACAGATACGCAGTATTTT.

The chain uses TRBV19 and TRBJ2-3; no clear D gene. CDR3 size: 13 residues. Germline CDR1 LNHDA, CDR2 SQIVND (reference sequence). The ends were cut back, 4 bases at V and 5 bases at J, with 10 bases in the middle. In nucleotides, the CDR3 is TGTGCCAGTAGTACCCTGGTGGAAGATACGCAGTATTTT. Translating it yields CASSTLVEDTQYF.

This clonotype has a count of ten or more. The rearrangement joins TRBV6-1 to TRBJ2-1; 8 positions agree with TRBD1. Per germline, CDR1 MNHNS and CDR2 SASEGT. V lost 6 bases, J lost 6 bases, and 13 bases stayed unmatched. This CDR3 contains 16 residues. CDR3 amino acids: CASSRTTGAFINEQFF. In DNA, the CDR3 is TGTGCCAGCAGCCGCACGACAGGGGCGTTTATCAATGAGCAGTTCTTC.

This clonotype was counted only a few times. The V and J genes are TRBV10-3 and TRBJ1-2; TRBD1 matches 8 bases. Per the germline V gene, CDR1 is ENHRY and CDR2 is SYGVKD. This CDR3 spans 13 amino acids. V lost 9 bases, J lost 5 bases, and 8 bases stayed unmatched. CDR3 sequence (DNA): TGTGCCATTTTGGAGGACAGGGTTTATGGCTACACCTTC. The encoded protein is CAILEDRVYGYTF.